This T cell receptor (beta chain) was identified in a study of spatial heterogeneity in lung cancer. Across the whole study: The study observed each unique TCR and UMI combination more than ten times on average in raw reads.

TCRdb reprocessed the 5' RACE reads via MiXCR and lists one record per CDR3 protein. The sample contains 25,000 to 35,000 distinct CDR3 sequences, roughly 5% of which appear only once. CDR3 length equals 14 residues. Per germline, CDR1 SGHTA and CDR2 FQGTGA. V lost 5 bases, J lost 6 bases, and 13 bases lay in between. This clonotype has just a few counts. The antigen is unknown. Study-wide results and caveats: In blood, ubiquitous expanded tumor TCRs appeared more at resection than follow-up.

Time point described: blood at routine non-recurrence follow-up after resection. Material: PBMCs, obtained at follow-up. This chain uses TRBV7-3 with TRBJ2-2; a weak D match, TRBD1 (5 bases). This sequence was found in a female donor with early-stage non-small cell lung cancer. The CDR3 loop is CASSLGVGPGELFF. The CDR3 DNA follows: TGTGCCAGCAGCCTAGGGGTCGGTCCCGGGGAGCTGTTTTTT.